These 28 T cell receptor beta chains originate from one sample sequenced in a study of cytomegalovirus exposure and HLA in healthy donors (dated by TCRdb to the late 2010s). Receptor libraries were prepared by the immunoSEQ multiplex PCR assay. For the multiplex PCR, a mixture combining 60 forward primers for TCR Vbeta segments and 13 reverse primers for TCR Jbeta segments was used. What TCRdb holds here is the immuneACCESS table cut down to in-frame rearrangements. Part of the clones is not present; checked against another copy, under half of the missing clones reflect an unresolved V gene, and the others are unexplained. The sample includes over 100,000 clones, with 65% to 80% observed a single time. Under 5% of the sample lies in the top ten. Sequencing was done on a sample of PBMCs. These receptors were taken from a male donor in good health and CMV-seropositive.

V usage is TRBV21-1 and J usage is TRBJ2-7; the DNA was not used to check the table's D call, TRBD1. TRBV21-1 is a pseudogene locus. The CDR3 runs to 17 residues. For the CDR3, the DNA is TGTGCCAGCAGCAGACATCGGACAGGGGGGAACTCCTACGAGCAGTACTTC. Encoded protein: CASSRHRTGGNSYEQYF.

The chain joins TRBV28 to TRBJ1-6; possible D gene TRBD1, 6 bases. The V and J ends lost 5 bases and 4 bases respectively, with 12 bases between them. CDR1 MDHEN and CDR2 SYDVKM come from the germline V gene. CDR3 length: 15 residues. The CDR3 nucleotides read TGTGCCAGCAGTGGGACAAGCATGTATAATTCACCCCTCCACTTT. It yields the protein CASSGTSMYNSPLHF.

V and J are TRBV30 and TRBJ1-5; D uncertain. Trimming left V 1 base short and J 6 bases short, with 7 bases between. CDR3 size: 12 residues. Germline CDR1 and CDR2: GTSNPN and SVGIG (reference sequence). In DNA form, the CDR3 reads TGTGCCTGGAGTGGTTTCAGTCAGCCCCAGCATTTT. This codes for CAWSGFSQPQHF.

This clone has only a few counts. CDR3 nucleotide sequence: TGTGCCAGCAGGACCCGGAGGGAAGGGACTGAAGCTTTCTTT. It encodes CASRTRREGTEAFF. This rearrangement joins TRBV6-6 to TRBJ1-1; D not certain. The CDR3 is 14 amino acids. CDR1 and CDR2 (germline): MNHNY, SVGAGI (reference sequence). The V and J ends lost 6 bases and 5 bases respectively, with 16 bases between them.

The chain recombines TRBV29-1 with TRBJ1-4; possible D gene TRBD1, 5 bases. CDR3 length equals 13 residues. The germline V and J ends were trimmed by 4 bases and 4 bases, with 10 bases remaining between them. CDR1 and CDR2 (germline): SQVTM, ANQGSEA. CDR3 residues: CSVVDSYNEKLFF. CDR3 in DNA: TGCAGCGTTGTAGACAGTTATAATGAAAAACTGTTTTTT.

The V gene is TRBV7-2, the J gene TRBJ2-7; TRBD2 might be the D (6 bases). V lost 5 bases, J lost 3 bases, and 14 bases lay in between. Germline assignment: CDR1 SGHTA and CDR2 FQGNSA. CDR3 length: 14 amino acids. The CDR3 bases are TGTGCCAGCAGCGGCGGGACGTTTCTCTACGAGCAGTACTTC. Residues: CASSGGTFLYEQYF. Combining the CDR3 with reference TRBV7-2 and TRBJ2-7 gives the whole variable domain GAGVSQSPSNKVTEKGKDVELRCDPISGHTALYWYRQSLGQGLEFLIYFQGNSAPDKSGLPSDRFSAERTGGSVSTLTIQRTQQEDSAVYLCASSGGTFLYEQYFGPGTRLTVT.

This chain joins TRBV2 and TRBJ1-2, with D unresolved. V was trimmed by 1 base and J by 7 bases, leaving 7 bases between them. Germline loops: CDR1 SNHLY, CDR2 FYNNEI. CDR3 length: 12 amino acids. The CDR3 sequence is CASSEGPVGYTF. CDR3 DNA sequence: TGTGCCAGCAGTGAAGGGCCAGTTGGCTACACCTTC.

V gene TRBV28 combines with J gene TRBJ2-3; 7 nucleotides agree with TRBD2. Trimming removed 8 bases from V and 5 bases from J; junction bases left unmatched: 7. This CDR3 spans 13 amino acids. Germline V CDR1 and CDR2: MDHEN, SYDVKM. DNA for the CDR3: TGTGCCAGCGGACTAGGGGTTCGAGATACGCAGTATTTT. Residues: CASGLGVRDTQYF.

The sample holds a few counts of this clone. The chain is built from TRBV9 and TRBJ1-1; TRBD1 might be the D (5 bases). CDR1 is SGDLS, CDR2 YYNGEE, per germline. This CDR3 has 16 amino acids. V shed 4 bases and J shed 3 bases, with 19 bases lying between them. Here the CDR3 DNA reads TGTGCCAGCAGCCGTAGTGCCGCCGGCAGGGACACTGAAGCTTTCTTT. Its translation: CASSRSAAGRDTEAFF.

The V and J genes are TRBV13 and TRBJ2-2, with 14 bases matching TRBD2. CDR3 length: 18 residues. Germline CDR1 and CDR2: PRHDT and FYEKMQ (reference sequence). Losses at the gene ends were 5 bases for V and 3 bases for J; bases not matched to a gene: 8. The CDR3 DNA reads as TGTGCCAGCAGCACTCCGGGACTAGCGGGGGACCACACCGGGGAGCTGTTTTTT. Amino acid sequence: CASSTPGLAGDHTGELFF.

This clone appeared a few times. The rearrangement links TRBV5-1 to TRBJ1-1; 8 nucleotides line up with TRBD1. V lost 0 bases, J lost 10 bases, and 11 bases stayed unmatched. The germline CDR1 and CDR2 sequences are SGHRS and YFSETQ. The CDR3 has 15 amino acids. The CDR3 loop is CASSLEAGGIPGAFF. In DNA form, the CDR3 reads TGCGCCAGCAGCTTGGAGGCAGGGGGCATCCCGGGAGCTTTCTTT.

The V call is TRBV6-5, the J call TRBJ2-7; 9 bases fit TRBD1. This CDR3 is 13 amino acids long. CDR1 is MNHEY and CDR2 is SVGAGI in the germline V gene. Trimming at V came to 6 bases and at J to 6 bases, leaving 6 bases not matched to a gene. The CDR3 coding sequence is TGTGCCAGCAGGACGGGACAGGGAGGCGAGCAGTACTTC. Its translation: CASRTGQGGEQYF.

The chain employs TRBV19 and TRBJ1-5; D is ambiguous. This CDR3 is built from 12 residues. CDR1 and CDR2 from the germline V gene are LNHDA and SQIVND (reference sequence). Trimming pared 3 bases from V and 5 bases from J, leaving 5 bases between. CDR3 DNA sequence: TGTGCCAGTAGTATCCTTTATCAGCCCCAGCATTTT. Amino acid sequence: CASSILYQPQHF.

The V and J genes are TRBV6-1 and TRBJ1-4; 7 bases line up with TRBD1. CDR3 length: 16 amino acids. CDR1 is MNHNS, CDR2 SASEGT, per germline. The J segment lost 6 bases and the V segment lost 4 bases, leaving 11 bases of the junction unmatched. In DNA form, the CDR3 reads TGTGCCAGCAGTGGCCGGACAGGTCGGGAAGATGAAAAACTGTTTTTT. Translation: CASSGRTGREDEKLFF.

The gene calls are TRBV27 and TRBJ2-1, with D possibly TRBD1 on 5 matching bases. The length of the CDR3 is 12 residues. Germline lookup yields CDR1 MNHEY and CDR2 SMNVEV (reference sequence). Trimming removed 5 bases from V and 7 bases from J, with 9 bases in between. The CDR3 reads CASSHGQNEQFF. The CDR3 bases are TGTGCCAGCAGTCACGGACAAAATGAGCAGTTCTTC.

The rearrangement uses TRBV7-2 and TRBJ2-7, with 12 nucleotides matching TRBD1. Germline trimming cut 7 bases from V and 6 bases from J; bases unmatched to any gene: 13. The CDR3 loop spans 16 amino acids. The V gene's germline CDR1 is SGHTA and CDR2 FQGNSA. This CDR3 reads CASTPFPGQGASEQYF. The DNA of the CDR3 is TGTGCCAGCACCCCGTTCCCGGGACAGGGGGCCTCCGAGCAGTACTTC.

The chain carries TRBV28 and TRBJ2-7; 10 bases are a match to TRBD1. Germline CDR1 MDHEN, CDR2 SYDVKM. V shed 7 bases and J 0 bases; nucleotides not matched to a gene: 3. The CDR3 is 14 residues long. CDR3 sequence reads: CASTGTGDSYEQYF. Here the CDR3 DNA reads TGTGCCAGCACCGGGACAGGGGACTCCTACGAGCAGTACTTC.

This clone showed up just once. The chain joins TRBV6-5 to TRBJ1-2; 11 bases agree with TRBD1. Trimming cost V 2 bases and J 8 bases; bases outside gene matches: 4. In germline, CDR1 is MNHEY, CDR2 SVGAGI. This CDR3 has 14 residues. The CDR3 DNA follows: TGTGCCAGCAGTTACAGGCGGACAGGGGGCGGCTACACCTTC. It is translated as CASSYRRTGGGYTF.

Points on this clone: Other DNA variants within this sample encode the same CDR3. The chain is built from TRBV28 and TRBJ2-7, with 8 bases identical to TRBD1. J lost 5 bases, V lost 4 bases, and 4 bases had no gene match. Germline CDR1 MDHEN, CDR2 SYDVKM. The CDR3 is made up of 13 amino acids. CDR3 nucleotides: TGTGCCAGCAGTTCCGGACAGGGCCACGAGCAGTACTTC. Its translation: CASSSGQGHEQYF.

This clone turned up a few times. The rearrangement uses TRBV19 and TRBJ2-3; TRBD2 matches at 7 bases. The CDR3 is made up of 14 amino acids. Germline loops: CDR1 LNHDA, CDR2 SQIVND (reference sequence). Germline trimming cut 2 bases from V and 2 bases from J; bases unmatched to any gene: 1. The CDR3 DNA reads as TGTGCCAGTAGTATAACTAGCGACACAGATACGCAGTATTTT. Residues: CASSITSDTDTQYF. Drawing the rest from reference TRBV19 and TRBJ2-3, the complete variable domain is DGGITQSPKYLFRKEGQNVTLSCEQNLNHDAMYWYRQDPGQGLRLIYYSQIVNDFQKGDIAEGYSVSREKKESFPLTVTSAQKNPTAFYLCASSITSDTDTQYFGPGTRLTVL.

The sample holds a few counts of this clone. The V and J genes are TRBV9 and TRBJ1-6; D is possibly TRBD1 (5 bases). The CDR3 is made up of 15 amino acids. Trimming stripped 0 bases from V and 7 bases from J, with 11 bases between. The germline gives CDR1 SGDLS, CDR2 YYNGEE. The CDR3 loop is CASSVGLGGNSPLHF. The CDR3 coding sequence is TGTGCCAGCAGCGTAGGTCTGGGGGGGAATTCACCCCTCCACTTT.

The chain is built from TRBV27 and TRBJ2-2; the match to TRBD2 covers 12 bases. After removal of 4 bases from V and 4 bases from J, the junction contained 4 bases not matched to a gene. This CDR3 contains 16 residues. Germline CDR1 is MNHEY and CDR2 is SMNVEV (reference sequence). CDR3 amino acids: CASSSGLAGLTGELFF. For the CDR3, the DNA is TGTGCCAGCAGTTCGGGACTAGCGGGCCTCACCGGGGAGCTGTTTTTT.

The CDR3: CASSVAASGAWGDNEQFF. CDR3 DNA: TGTGCCAGCAGCGTAGCGGCTAGCGGTGCTTGGGGCGACAATGAGCAGTTCTTC. The rearrangement joins TRBV9 to TRBJ2-1, with 7 bases matching TRBD2. The germline V gene encodes CDR1 SGDLS and CDR2 YYNGEE. The ends lost 0 bases at V and 5 bases at J; junction bases unmatched: 14. The CDR3 has 18 amino acids.

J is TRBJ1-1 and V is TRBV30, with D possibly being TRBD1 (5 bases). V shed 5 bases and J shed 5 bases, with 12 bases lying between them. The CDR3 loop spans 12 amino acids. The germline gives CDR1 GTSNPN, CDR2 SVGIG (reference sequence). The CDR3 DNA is TGTGCCTGGGCGGGGGGAGGGACTGAAGCTTTCTTT. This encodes CAWAGGGTEAFF.

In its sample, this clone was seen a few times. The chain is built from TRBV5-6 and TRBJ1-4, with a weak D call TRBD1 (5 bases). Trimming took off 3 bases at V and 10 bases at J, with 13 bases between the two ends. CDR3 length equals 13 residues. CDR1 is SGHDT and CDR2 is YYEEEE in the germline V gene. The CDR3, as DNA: TGTGCCAGCAGCTACCCAGGGCTAGGAAAACTGTTTTTT. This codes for CASSYPGLGKLFF.

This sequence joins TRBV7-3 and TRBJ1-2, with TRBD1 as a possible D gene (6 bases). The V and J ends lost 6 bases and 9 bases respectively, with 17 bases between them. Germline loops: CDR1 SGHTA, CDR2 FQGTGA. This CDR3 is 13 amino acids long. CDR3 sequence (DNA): TGTGCCAGCAGTCACGAGCCGGGACAAAGCTACACCTTC. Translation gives CASSHEPGQSYTF.

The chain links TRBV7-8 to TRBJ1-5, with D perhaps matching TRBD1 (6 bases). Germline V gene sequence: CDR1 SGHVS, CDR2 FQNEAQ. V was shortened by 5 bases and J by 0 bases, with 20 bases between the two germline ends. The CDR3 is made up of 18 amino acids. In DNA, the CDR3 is TGTGCCAGCAGCCCACGGGGGCGGGGGAGGATTAGCAATCAGCCCCAGCATTTT. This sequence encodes CASSPRGRGRISNQPQHF.

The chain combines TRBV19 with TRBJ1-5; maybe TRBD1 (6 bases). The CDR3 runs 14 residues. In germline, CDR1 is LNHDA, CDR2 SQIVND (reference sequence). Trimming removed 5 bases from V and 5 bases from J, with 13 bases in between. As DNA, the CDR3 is TGTGCCAGTAGTTGGACAGTTGAAGATCAGCCCCAGCATTTT. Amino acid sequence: CASSWTVEDQPQHF.